The table lists the clone carrying this T cell receptor beta chain with a few counts. From germline, CDR1 is SGHTA and CDR2 FQGNSA. CDR3 length: 16 residues. V lost 4 bases to trimming and J lost 1 base; unmatched junction nucleotides: 8. TCRdb re-analysed the 5' RACE reads in MiXCR, keeping a single row per CDR3 protein. Among some 45,000 distinct CDR3 sequences listed, about 5.9% were seen once. This entry is derived from a study of early T cells in non-severe SARS-CoV-2 infection. This TCR was recovered from an adult who was a healthcare worker with PCR-confirmed SARS-CoV-2 infection or an uninfected control (not recorded which). The V call is TRBV7-2, the J call TRBJ2-5, with TRBD2 matching over 8 bases. The sequenced sample was whole blood, obtained at baseline. CDR3 coding DNA: TGTGCCAGCAGCTACATAGCGGGGAGAAGCCAAGAGACCCAGTACTTC. As protein: CASSYIAGRSQETQYF.